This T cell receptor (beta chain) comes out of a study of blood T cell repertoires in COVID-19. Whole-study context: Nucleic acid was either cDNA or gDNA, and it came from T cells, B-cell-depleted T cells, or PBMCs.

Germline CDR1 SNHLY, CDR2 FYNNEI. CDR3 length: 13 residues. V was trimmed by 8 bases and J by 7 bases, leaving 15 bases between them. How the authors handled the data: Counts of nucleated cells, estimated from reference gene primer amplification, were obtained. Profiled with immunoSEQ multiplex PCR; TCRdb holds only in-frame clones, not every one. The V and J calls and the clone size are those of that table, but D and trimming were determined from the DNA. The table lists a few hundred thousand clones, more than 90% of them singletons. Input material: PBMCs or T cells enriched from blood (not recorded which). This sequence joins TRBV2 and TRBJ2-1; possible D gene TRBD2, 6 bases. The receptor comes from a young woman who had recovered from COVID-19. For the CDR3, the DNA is TGTGCCAGCGGAGGGCTTGTGGGGAATGAGCAGTTCTTC. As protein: CASGGLVGNEQFF.